The sequence of this TCR beta chain was determined in a study of tumor and adjacent non-tumor tissue in lung cancer. Looking at the study overall: There were fewer than 15 adenocarcinoma, a couple of squamous cell carcinoma and 1 small cell lung cancer cases. The study's findings and limits: Compared with tumor, normal lung showed significantly lower TCR diversity.

This sample's RNA came from whole unsorted tissue. Three rounds of nested PCR, following a modified ARM-PCR protocol, produced the TCRbeta library. TCRdb analysed the multiplex PCR reads with MiXCR anew, one entry per CDR3 protein. The repertoire consists of under 150,000 distinct CDR3 sequences, with over 65% occurring once and the leading ten covering roughly 13%. In the case of this clonotype: The antigen remains undetermined. Mismatch with germline at one junction end may stem from a read error.

The CDR3 runs to 16 residues. The chain combines TRBV12-3 or TRBV12-4 with TRBJ1-6, with a tentative D call TRBD1 (5 bases). The sequenced sample was lung tumor tissue. The source of this sequence is a man in his thirties or forties with non-small cell lung cancer. CDR3 protein: CASSLLVAGRYSLLHF. In DNA, the CDR3 is TGTGCCAGCAGTTTGTTGGTAGCAGGGCGTTATTCACTCCTCCACTTC.